These 15 T cell receptor beta chains were all obtained from the same sample, sequenced in a study of T cell repertoires in cytomegalovirus infection. TCRdb itself ran the reads through MiXCR, one entry per CDR3 protein. The profile shows about 250,000 distinct CDR3 sequences, 6% to 8% of them singletons. The specimen sequenced was PBMCs. These receptors came from a human donor in good health (CMV status not recorded). Some clones in this sample may be carry-over from other donors' samples.

This clonotype was recorded at least ten times. This chain uses TRBV19 with TRBJ2-7; no reliable D call. Trimming removed 3 bases from V and 6 bases from J, with 15 bases in between. From germline, CDR1 is LNHDA and CDR2 SQIVND (reference sequence). This CDR3 has 14 residues. CDR3: CASSIISASREQYF. The CDR3 region has the DNA TGTGCCAGTAGTATCATATCAGCCTCACGCGAGCAGTACTTC.

At least ten counts were recorded for this clonotype. The genes are TRBV5-4 and TRBJ2-5; D is unresolved. The germline V gene has CDR1 SGHNT and CDR2 YYREEE (reference sequence). The CDR3 is made up of 13 amino acids. V was shortened by 6 bases and J by 4 bases, with 13 bases between the two germline ends. The CDR3 spells CASTREGPETQYF. The CDR3 region has the DNA TGTGCCAGCACTCGTGAAGGTCCAGAGACCCAGTACTTC.

This clonotype was counted many times. V gene TRBV29-1 combines with J gene TRBJ2-1, with D tentatively TRBD1 (6 bases). The V gene's germline CDR1 is SQVTM and CDR2 ANQGSEA. V lost 6 bases and J lost 1, with 13 bases in between. This CDR3 spans 14 amino acids. The CDR3 loop is CSVGQGNSYNEQFF. The CDR3 nucleotides are TGCAGCGTCGGGCAGGGGAATTCCTACAATGAGCAGTTCTTC.

V is TRBV7-2 and J is TRBJ2-2; the D is unclear. Looked up from germline, CDR1 is SGHTA and CDR2 is FQGNSA. Trimming cost V 2 bases and J 0 bases, with 10 bases left between them. This CDR3 region has 16 residues. CDR3 sequence reads: CASSLFAASNTGELFF. The CDR3 DNA reads as TGTGCCAGCAGCTTATTCGCGGCCTCGAACACCGGGGAGCTGTTTTTT.

This clonotype was detected ten times or more. The genes are TRBV6-1 and TRBJ2-3, with D tentatively TRBD2 (5 bases). The CDR3 has 13 amino acids. Germline CDR1 is MNHNS and CDR2 is SASEGT. The germline V and J ends were trimmed by 5 bases and 11 bases, with 17 bases remaining between them. The CDR3 sequence is CASSPITSSRQYF. DNA of the CDR3: TGTGCCAGCAGTCCCATAACTAGTTCTAGGCAGTATTTT.

Many counts were recorded for this clonotype. This chain uses TRBV23-1 with TRBJ2-3; 9 bases agree with TRBD1. TRBV23-1 is sorted into the ORF group, with uncertain function. This CDR3 has 18 residues. With V trimmed by 4 bases and J by 0 bases, 11 bases remained unmatched. CDR3 region: CASSREGQGLPSTDTQYF. DNA for the CDR3: TGCGCCAGCAGTCGGGAGGGACAGGGTCTCCCGAGCACAGATACGCAGTATTTT.

This clonotype was seen ten or more times. One end of the junction varies from germline; a read error may be responsible. The rearrangement joins TRBV7-2 to TRBJ2-6; D is uncertain. The CDR3 runs 15 residues. CDR1 and CDR2 from the germline V gene are SGHTA and FQGNSA. This CDR3 is CASSLVTSGANVLTF. The CDR3 DNA reads TGTGCCAGCAGTTTAGTAACCTCTGGGGCCAACGTCCTGACTTTC.

On this clonotype: A much larger clone lies a single base off, so this may be a read error. The genes are TRBV23-1 and TRBJ1-1, with no clear D. TRBV23-1 is assigned to the ORF class and has an uncertain function. V was cut by 2 bases and J by 1 base, with 17 bases left in between. The CDR3 extends over 17 amino acids. CDR3 nucleotides: TGCGCCAGCAGTCAACCCAAGGACGCAAGGAAGAACACTGAAGCTTTCTTT. Translation: CASSQPKDARKNTEAFF.

This clonotype was detected ten times or more. The V call is TRBV7-2, the J call TRBJ2-7; D gene uncertain. Germline V gene sequence: CDR1 SGHTA, CDR2 FQGNSA. The CDR3 runs 13 residues. Trimming stripped 4 bases from V and 4 bases from J, with 11 bases between. CDR3: CASSSRTAYEQYF. Here the CDR3 DNA reads TGTGCCAGCAGCTCGAGGACGGCATACGAGCAGTACTTC.

This clonotype was detected ten times or more. The gene calls are TRBV5-5 and TRBJ2-7; 10 nucleotides match TRBD1. Trimming took 1 base from V and 4 from J; bases not matched to a gene: 5. This CDR3 contains 15 residues. Germline V gene data show CDR1 as SGHKS and CDR2 as YYEKEE (reference sequence). As DNA, the CDR3 is TGTGCCAGCAGCTTGACCGGGACAGGGGTTTACGAGCAGTACTTC. Translation: CASSLTGTGVYEQYF.

A word on this clonotype: This may arise from a read error, as a much more abundant clone is one base away. V and J are TRBV20-1 and TRBJ2-1; D unresolved. The CDR3 covers 11 residues. Looked up from germline, CDR1 is DFQATT and CDR2 is SNEGSKA (reference sequence). CDR3 nucleotide sequence: TGCGGTGCTAGTTCCGGTGCTGAGCAGTTCTTC. Amino acid sequence: CGASSGAEQFF.

This sequence joins TRBV4-1 and TRBJ2-7; 9 bases fit TRBD2. V shed 1 base and J 2 bases; nucleotides not matched to a gene: 3. There are 15 residues in the CDR3. The germline V gene encodes CDR1 MGHRA and CDR2 YSYEKL. The CDR3 sequence is CASSQVERGAYEQYF. DNA of the CDR3: TGCGCCAGCAGCCAAGTCGAGCGGGGGGCCTACGAGCAGTACTTC.

At least ten counts were recorded for this clonotype. The rearrangement uses TRBV15 and TRBJ1-2; TRBD1 might be the D (6 bases). Trimming pared 8 bases from V and 7 bases from J, leaving 20 bases between. The CDR3 totals 14 residues. The germline gives CDR1 LNHNV, CDR2 YYDKDF (reference sequence). The DNA of the CDR3 is TGTGCCACCGGGGGGGCGATAACAGGGATTGGCTACACCTTC. Translation: CATGGAITGIGYTF.

At least ten counts were recorded for this clonotype. This chain joins TRBV6-2 or TRBV6-3 and TRBJ2-7, with D possibly TRBD2 on 6 matching bases. Trimming stripped 5 bases from V and 9 bases from J, with 20 bases between. Germline V gene lookup returns CDR1 MNHEY and CDR2 SVGEGT. The CDR3 runs 14 residues. CDR3 nucleotide sequence: TGTGCCAGCAGTCCATTCGGGGACCTGGGGGGGCAGTACTTC. The encoded protein is CASSPFGDLGGQYF.

This clonotype has a count of ten or more. The chain combines TRBV7-9 with TRBJ1-3; D remains unclear. The germline CDR1 and CDR2 sequences are SEHNR and FQNEAQ (reference sequence). CDR3 length: 18 amino acids. The V gene lost 1 base and the J gene lost 0 bases, with 16 bases spanning the gap. The CDR3 loop is CASSLGMSLAGSGNTIYF. Here the CDR3 DNA reads TGTGCCAGCAGCTTAGGGATGAGTCTTGCTGGCTCTGGAAACACCATATATTTT.